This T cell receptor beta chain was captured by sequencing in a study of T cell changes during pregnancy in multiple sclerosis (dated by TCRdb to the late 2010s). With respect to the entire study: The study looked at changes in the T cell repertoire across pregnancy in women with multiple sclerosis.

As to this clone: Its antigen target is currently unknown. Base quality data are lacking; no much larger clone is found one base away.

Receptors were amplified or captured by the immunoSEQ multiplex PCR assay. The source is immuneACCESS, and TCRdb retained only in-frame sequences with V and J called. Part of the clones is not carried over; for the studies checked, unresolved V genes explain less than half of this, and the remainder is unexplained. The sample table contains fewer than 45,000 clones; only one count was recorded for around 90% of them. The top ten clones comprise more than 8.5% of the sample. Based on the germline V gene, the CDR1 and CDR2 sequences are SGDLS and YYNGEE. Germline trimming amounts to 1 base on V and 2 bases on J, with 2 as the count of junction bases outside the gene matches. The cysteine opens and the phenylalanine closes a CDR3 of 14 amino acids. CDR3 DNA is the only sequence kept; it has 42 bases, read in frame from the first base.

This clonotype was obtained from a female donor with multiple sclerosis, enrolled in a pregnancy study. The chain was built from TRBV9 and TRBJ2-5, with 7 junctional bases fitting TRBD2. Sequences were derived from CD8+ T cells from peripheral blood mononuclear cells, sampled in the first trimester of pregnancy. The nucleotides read TGTGCCAGCAGCGTAAACGGGGGGCAAGAGACCCAGTACTTC. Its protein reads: CASSVNGGQETQYF.